This TCR beta chain was profiled in a study of OX40 agonist ivuxolimab in advanced cancers. Study-wide background: Participants averaged approximately 65 years of age (range about 23 to 79) and were 75% to 90% male.

Findings and limits, study-wide: Among T cells, CD8+ cells averaged more expanded clones than CD4+ cells.

CDR1 is SNHLY, CDR2 FYNNEI, per germline. This CDR3 has 13 amino acids. With 6 bases clipped from V and 7 bases from J, the junction kept 9 bases outside the gene matches. Autoimmune disease history or systemic immunosuppression barred patients. Cycle 7 day 1, cycle 4 day 1, and baseline were the timepoints at which blood was sampled. Clones were sequenced by immunoSEQ multiplex PCR, and TCRdb holds only the in-frame ones, with some missing. Among some 60,000 clones listed, roughly nine tenths were seen once. Note on this clone: As yet, its antigen is unknown.

This receptor was obtained from an adult with an advanced solid tumor such as melanoma, head and neck, liver or kidney cancer. This chain links TRBV2 with TRBJ2-7; 7 positions match TRBD1. This specimen consisted of CD4+ or CD8+ T cells sorted from blood, obtained in a trial of the OX40 agonist ivuxolimab. The CDR3 DNA sequence: TGTGCCAGCAGGAAACAGGGGAAATGGGAGCAGTACTTC. As protein: CASRKQGKWEQYF.